This TCR beta chain was recorded in a study of blood T cell repertoires in COVID-19. The overall study: COVID-19 samples from acute and convalescent phases originated in the United States, Italy and Spain. Sources were T cells, B-cell-depleted T cells, or PBMCs; the material itself was cDNA or gDNA.

Study processing details: How many nucleated cells were present was estimated from reference gene primer amplification. Libraries were prepared by immunoSEQ multiplex PCR; TCRdb keeps only in-frame clonotypes and omits some of them. V and J calls and clone size are those listed in that table; D and trimming were worked out from the DNA. Seen here are 30,000 to 40,000 clones, over 75% observed once, and the top ten hold 2% to 2.5%. Trimming removed 1 base at V and 0 bases at J, with 7 bases between. CDR1 LGHDT and CDR2 YNNKEL come from the germline V gene (reference sequence). The CDR3 extends over 15 amino acids.

The chain uses TRBV3-1 (or the pseudogene TRBV3-2) and TRBJ1-5; D not resolved. Sequenced material: peripheral blood. This clonotype was obtained from a human donor in a cohort sampled during active COVID-19. CDR3 bases: TGTGCCAGCAGCCAAGGAGGAGGTAGCAATCAGCCCCAGCATTTT. Protein: CASSQGGGSNQPQHF.